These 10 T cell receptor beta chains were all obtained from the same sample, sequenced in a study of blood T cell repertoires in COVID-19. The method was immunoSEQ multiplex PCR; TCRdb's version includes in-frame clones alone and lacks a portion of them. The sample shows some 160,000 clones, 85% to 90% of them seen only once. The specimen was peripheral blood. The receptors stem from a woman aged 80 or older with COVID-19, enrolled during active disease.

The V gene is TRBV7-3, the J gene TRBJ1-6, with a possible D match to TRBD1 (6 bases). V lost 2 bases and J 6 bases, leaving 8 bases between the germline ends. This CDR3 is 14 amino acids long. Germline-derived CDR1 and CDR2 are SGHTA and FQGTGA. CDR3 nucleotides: TGTGCCAGCAGCTTAGGGACACCTAATTCACCCCTCCACTTT. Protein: CASSLGTPNSPLHF.

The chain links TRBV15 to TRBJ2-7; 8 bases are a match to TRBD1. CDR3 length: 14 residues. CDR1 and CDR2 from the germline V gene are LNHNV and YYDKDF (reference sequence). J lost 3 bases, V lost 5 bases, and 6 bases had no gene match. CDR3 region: CATSAGQAFYEQYF. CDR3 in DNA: TGTGCCACCAGCGCGGGACAGGCTTTCTACGAGCAGTACTTC.

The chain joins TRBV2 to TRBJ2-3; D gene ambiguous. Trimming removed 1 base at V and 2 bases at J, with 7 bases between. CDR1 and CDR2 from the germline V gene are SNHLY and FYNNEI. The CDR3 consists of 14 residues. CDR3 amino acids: CASSEDSHTDTQYF. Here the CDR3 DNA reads TGTGCCAGCAGTGAAGACAGCCACACAGATACGCAGTATTTT.

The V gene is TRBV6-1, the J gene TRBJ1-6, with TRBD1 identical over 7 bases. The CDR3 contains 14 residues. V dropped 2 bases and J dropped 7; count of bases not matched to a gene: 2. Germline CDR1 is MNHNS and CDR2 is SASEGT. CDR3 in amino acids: CASSEPGQNSPLHF. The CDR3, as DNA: TGTGCCAGCAGTGAACCGGGACAGAATTCACCCCTCCACTTT.

Here the CDR3 DNA reads TGTGCCAGCAGCAAACGCCGACCCACCGGGGGCACCGGGGAGCTGTTTTTT. It is translated as CASSKRRPTGGTGELFF. The rearrangement uses TRBV21-1 and TRBJ2-2; the DNA was not compared with TRBD2, the D call given in the table. TRBV21-1 is a listed pseudogene. This CDR3 is built from 17 residues.

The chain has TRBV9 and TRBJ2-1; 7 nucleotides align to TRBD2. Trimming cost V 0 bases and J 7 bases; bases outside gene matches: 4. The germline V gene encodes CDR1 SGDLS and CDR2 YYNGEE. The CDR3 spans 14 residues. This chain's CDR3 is CASSVAGTKNEQFF. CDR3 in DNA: TGTGCCAGCAGCGTAGCTGGGACTAAAAATGAGCAGTTCTTC. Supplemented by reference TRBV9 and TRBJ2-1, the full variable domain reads DSGVTQTPKHLITATGQRVTLRCSPRSGDLSVYWYQQSLDQGLQFLIQYYNGEERAKGNILERFSAQQFPDLHSELNLSSLELGDSALYFCASSVAGTKNEQFFGPGTRLTVL.

The CDR3, as DNA: TGTGCCAGCAGGGAGGGACTAGCGGGAGCAGAGACCCAGTACTTC. Its translation: CASREGLAGAETQYF. The chain is built from TRBV7-2 and TRBJ2-5; 14 bases are a match to TRBD2. The CDR3 totals 15 residues. V lost 6 bases, J lost 4 bases, and 4 bases stayed unmatched. Looked up from germline, CDR1 is SGHTA and CDR2 is FQGNSA.

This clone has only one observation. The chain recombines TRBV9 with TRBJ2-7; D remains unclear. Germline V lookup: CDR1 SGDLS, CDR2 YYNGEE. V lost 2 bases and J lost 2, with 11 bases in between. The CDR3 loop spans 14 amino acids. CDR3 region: CASSVGSQPYEQYF. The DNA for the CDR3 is TGTGCCAGCAGCGTCGGTTCCCAACCCTACGAGCAGTACTTC.

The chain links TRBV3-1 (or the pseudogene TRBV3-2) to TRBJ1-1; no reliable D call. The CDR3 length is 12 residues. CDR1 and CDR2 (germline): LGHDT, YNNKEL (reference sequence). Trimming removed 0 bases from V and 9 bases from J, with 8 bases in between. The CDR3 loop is CASSQDQSQAFF. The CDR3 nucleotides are TGTGCCAGCAGCCAAGATCAGTCACAAGCTTTCTTT.

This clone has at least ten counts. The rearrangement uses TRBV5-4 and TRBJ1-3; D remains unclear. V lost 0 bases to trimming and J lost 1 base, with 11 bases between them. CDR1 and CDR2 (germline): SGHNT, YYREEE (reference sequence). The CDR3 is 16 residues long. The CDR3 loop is CASSLAGSRSGNTIYF. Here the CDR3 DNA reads TGTGCCAGCAGCTTGGCAGGTTCAAGATCTGGAAACACCATATATTTT.